This T cell receptor beta chain is drawn from a study of CD8+CD57+ T cells in acquired aplastic anemia. Using genomic DNA as the template, TCR beta VDJ and CDR3 profiling was carried out. TCRdb processed the reads anew with MiXCR; each CDR3 protein has one entry. Of roughly 240,000 distinct CDR3 sequences listed, around half were seen once; the top ten hold over 7.5%. This clonotype was detected ten times or more. The sequenced patients had an expansion of CD8+CD57+ cells seen by flow cytometry. The sequenced sample was sorted CD4+, CD8+, or CD8+CD57+ T cells (not recorded which) from PBMCs. This receptor was obtained from a human donor with aplastic anemia.

The CDR3 loop reads CASSVGVNRETQYF. The CDR3 nucleotides read TGTGCCAGCAGCGTAGGTGTAAACCGGGAGACCCAGTACTTC. The rearrangement uses TRBV9 and TRBJ2-5; D not resolved. Germline V gene data show CDR1 as SGDLS and CDR2 as YYNGEE. Trimming stripped 0 bases from V and 5 bases from J, with 11 bases between. The CDR3 loop spans 14 amino acids.